The next 22 T cell receptor beta chains were all read from a single sample in a study of blood T cell repertoires in COVID-19. Here immunoSEQ multiplex PCR was the method, and the copy in TCRdb shows in-frame clones only, minus some. The table shows about 80,000 clones, with approximately 79% occurring only once. Sequenced sample: peripheral blood. Receptor source: a man aged 70-80 years with active or convalescent COVID-19.

This clone was counted between two and nine times. CDR3 sequence (DNA): TGTGCCAGCAGCGTAGACGCAGGGGTTATCGGAGCTTTCTTT. It encodes CASSVDAGVIGAFF. The genes are TRBV9 and TRBJ1-1, with a weak D call TRBD1 (6 bases). V gave up 0 bases and J gave up 10 bases, with 16 bases separating them. Germline V gene data show CDR1 as SGDLS and CDR2 as YYNGEE. CDR3 size: 14 residues.

The chain is built from TRBV6-5 and TRBJ1-1; 7 bases fit TRBD1. V gave up 5 bases and J gave up 5 bases; unmatched junction bases: 11. This CDR3 is built from 15 residues. Germline CDR1 is MNHEY and CDR2 is SVGAGI. This chain's CDR3 is CASSTGTTGPTEAFF. The CDR3 DNA follows: TGTGCCAGCAGTACGGGAACGACAGGGCCGACTGAAGCTTTCTTT.

The CDR3 DNA reads as TGTGCCAGTAGCAAGGACAGGGAGGAGACCCAGTACTTC. It translates to CASSKDREETQYF. The chain uses TRBV19 and TRBJ2-5; 8 positions match TRBD1. Per the germline V gene, CDR1 is LNHDA and CDR2 is SQIVND (reference sequence). The CDR3 contains 13 residues. V was pared by 6 bases and J by 5 bases, with 5 bases of the junction left unmatched.

The V gene is TRBV9, the J gene TRBJ1-2; the D is unclear. The V gene lost 4 bases and the J gene lost 4 bases, with 17 bases spanning the gap. The CDR3 extends over 15 amino acids. The germline V gene has CDR1 SGDLS and CDR2 YYNGEE. The CDR3 protein is CASSSDSGNFYGYTF. CDR3 DNA: TGTGCCAGCAGCTCTGATAGCGGCAACTTCTATGGCTACACCTTC.

This clone appeared a few times. The rearrangement joins TRBV28 to TRBJ1-6, with D tentatively TRBD1 (5 bases). Between the trimmed V and J ends, which lost 4 bases and 8 bases, there was a span of 15 bases. CDR3 length: 15 residues. Germline V gives CDR1 MDHEN, CDR2 SYDVKM. The CDR3 loop reads CASSSLGTGDSPLHF. The CDR3 DNA reads as TGTGCCAGCAGTTCGTTAGGGACGGGGGATTCACCCCTCCACTTT.

V and J are TRBV5-4 and TRBJ2-1, with 8 bases identical to TRBD2. V lost 4 bases, J lost 0 bases, and 9 bases stayed unmatched. Germline V gene data show CDR1 as SGHNT and CDR2 as YYREEE (reference sequence). The CDR3 consists of 17 residues. For the CDR3, the DNA is TGTGCCAGCAGCCCGGGGGGGTCAGGGAGCTCCTACAATGAGCAGTTCTTC. Translating gives CASSPGGSGSSYNEQFF. Drawing the rest from reference TRBV5-4 and TRBJ2-1, the complete variable domain is ETGVTQSPTHLIKTRGQQVTLRCSSQSGHNTVSWYQQALGQGPQFIFQYYREEENGRGNFPPRFSGLQFPNYSSELNVNALELDDSALYLCASSPGGSGSSYNEQFFGPGTRLTVL.

The J gene is TRBJ2-5, the V gene TRBV2, with D unresolved. Germline-derived CDR1 and CDR2 are SNHLY and FYNNEI. Trimming took 3 bases from V and 4 from J, leaving 6 bases between them. This CDR3 comprises 12 residues. The CDR3 nucleotides are TGTGCCAGCAGTGATCTAGGAGAGACCCAGTACTTC. Its translation: CASSDLGETQYF.

This clone was detected a few times. The chain couples TRBV3-1 (or the pseudogene TRBV3-2) to TRBJ1-1; D not resolved. Trimming stripped 6 bases from V and 9 bases from J, with 11 bases between. Germline assignment: CDR1 LGHDT and CDR2 YNNKEL (reference sequence). The CDR3 spans 11 residues. The CDR3 region is CASSLRHQAFF. The CDR3 DNA reads as TGTGCCAGCAGTCTAAGACACCAAGCTTTCTTT.

The chain carries TRBV6-5 and TRBJ1-6; 10 bases fit TRBD1. This CDR3 spans 14 amino acids. Germline loops: CDR1 MNHEY, CDR2 SVGAGI. J gave up 10 bases and V 6 bases, and 6 bases lay outside the gene matches. The CDR3, as DNA: TGTGCCAGCAGAGGCCCGGGACAGGGGTCACCCCTCCACTTT. Translation gives CASRGPGQGSPLHF.

The chain combines TRBV5-1 with TRBJ2-3; 7 nucleotides align to TRBD1. This CDR3 is built from 15 residues. Trimming took 5 bases from V and 0 from J; bases not matched to a gene: 6. In germline, CDR1 is SGHRS, CDR2 YFSETQ. The CDR3 reads CASSYRGDSTDTQYF. The DNA of the CDR3 is TGCGCCAGCAGTTACAGGGGCGACAGCACAGATACGCAGTATTTT.

The chain is built from TRBV19 and TRBJ1-2; perhaps TRBD1 as D (5 bases). The CDR3 runs 14 residues. Trimming removed 3 bases from V and 6 bases from J, with 14 bases in between. Germline V gives CDR1 LNHDA, CDR2 SQIVND (reference sequence). CDR3 bases: TGTGCCAGTAGTATTGGACAACTGGTGGATGGCTACACCTTC. Translation: CASSIGQLVDGYTF.

Here the CDR3 DNA reads TGTGCCAGCAGCTCAACGACTAGCGGGGTTACTGGGGCCAACGTCCTGACTTTC. This encodes CASSSTTSGVTGANVLTF. The rearrangement joins TRBV5-6 to TRBJ2-6; TRBD2 agrees at 11 bases. Germline CDR1 reads SGHDT; CDR2 reads YYEEEE. This CDR3 has 18 amino acids. The V segment lost 3 bases and the J segment 2 bases; nucleotides outside the gene matches: 7.

In DNA form, the CDR3 reads TGTGCCAGCAGCCGAGGACAGGAGGATTGGGGTGGCTACACCTTC. Its protein product is CASSRGQEDWGGYTF. This chain links TRBV11-2 with TRBJ1-2; 7 bases align to TRBD1. Losses at the gene ends were 5 bases for V and 7 bases for J; bases not matched to a gene: 13. The CDR3 consists of 15 residues. Germline V gene data show CDR1 as SGHAT and CDR2 as FQNNGV.

The rearrangement links TRBV28 to TRBJ2-7, with D possibly matching TRBD1 (5 bases). V lost 5 bases to trimming and J lost 7 bases, with 12 bases between them. CDR3 size: 12 residues. The germline V gene encodes CDR1 MDHEN and CDR2 SYDVKM. The CDR3 is CASSRLWTEQYF. In DNA, the CDR3 is TGTGCCAGCAGTAGACTCTGGACAGAGCAGTACTTC.

The chain couples TRBV29-1 to TRBJ2-7; the match to TRBD1 covers 8 bases. The germline CDR1 and CDR2 sequences are SQVTM and ANQGSEA. The CDR3 is made up of 14 amino acids. V was clipped by 5 bases and J by 6 bases; unmatched bases: 12. The CDR3 spells CSVHPTGGEGEQYF. The CDR3 coding sequence is TGCAGCGTTCATCCAACAGGGGGAGAGGGCGAGCAGTACTTC.

This rearrangement joins TRBV5-6 to TRBJ1-3; D gene unclear. The CDR3 runs to 13 residues. V was cut by 7 bases and J by 1 base, with 9 bases left in between. Per the germline V gene, CDR1 is SGHDT and CDR2 is YYEEEE. CDR3 nucleotides: TGTGCCAGCCAAGCGGTATCTGGAAACACCATATATTTT. This encodes CASQAVSGNTIYF.

This clone was counted a single time. The chain has TRBV5-1 and TRBJ1-6; tentatively, D is TRBD1 (6 bases). The CDR3 consists of 14 residues. CDR1 SGHRS and CDR2 YFSETQ come from the germline V gene. The V end was cut by 4 bases, the J end by 10 bases, with 15 bases between. In DNA form, the CDR3 reads TGCGCCAGCAGCGTACAGGGTCGGGACTCACCCCTCCACTTT. This translates into CASSVQGRDSPLHF.

This clone was picked up a small number of times. CDR3 DNA: TGTGCGACCCGGGGGTCCAACTATGGCTACACCTTC. Residues: CATRGSNYGYTF. V usage is TRBV15 and J usage is TRBJ1-2; a possible D gene is TRBD1 (5 bases). Per the germline V gene, CDR1 is LNHNV and CDR2 is YYDKDF (reference sequence). The CDR3 is 12 residues long.

The chain uses TRBV4-1 and TRBJ2-5; 8 nucleotides agree with TRBD2. CDR1 and CDR2 (germline): MGHRA, YSYEKL. The ends lost 0 bases at V and 5 bases at J; junction bases unmatched: 8. CDR3 length: 16 residues. The CDR3 DNA sequence: TGCGCCAGCAGCCAAGACGTCGGGGGGGCTCGTGAGACCCAGTACTTC. Protein: CASSQDVGGARETQYF.

V and J are TRBV7-2 and TRBJ2-5; TRBD2 agrees at 7 bases. The germline gives CDR1 SGHTA, CDR2 FQGNSA. This CDR3 comprises 16 residues. The V segment lost 4 bases and the J segment 4 bases; nucleotides outside the gene matches: 12. In nucleotides, the CDR3 is TGTGCCAGCAGCTCCGATAGACTAGCTCTAGGAGAGACCCAGTACTTC. It specifies CASSSDRLALGETQYF.

The chain has TRBV9 and TRBJ1-1; weak D call: TRBD1 (5 bases). Germline lookup yields CDR1 SGDLS and CDR2 YYNGEE. There are 14 residues in the CDR3. Trimming pared 3 bases from V and 1 base from J, leaving 10 bases between. The CDR3 spells CASSAKGQNTEAFF. The CDR3 nucleotides are TGTGCCAGCAGCGCTAAGGGGCAGAACACTGAAGCTTTCTTT.

This clone has a handful of counts. Different DNA sequences within this sample yield the same CDR3. CDR3 nucleotides: TGTGCCAGCAGTCTAACGGGAGGCTATGGCTACACCTTC. Translation: CASSLTGGYGYTF. This rearrangement joins TRBV28 to TRBJ1-2; D remains unclear. V was clipped by 5 bases and J by 4 bases, with 11 bases between them. The CDR3 is made up of 13 amino acids. The germline V gene has CDR1 MDHEN and CDR2 SYDVKM.